The 24 T cell receptor beta chains reported below all come from one sample, sequenced in a study of metastatic and nonmetastatic thyroid tumors (dated by TCRdb to the early 2020s). Library preparation was by PCR. Sequencing relied on an Illumina HiSeq 4000. The public reads were run again by TCRdb, first through fastp at Q25 and then through MiXCR, and only productive beta chains were kept. The sample records 30,000 to 35,000 clones, 20% to 25% of which are singletons. The ten most abundant clones make up 2.5% to 3.5% of the sample. No patient had received any treatment before thyroid surgery. The sequencing sample was made of tumor tissue. These receptors came from a male donor with papillary thyroid cancer or a benign thyroid nodule (not recorded which). Some clones in this sample may be carry-over from other donors' samples.

This clone was picked up many times. Other DNA sequences in this sample translate to the same CDR3. This sequence joins TRBV27 and TRBJ2-6, with D perhaps matching TRBD2 (6 bases). V was pared by 4 bases and J by 0 bases, with 10 bases between. Germline assignment: CDR1 MNHEY and CDR2 SMNVEV (reference sequence). The CDR3 is made up of 16 amino acids. The CDR3 DNA reads TGTGCCAGCAGTTCTGCGGGGCACTCTGGGGCCAACGTCCTGACTTTC. Residues: CASSSAGHSGANVLTF.

This clone was counted at least ten times. The rearrangement joins TRBV6-1 to TRBJ2-3; D is perhaps TRBD1 or TRBD2 (5 bases each). V lost 10 bases, J lost 1 base, and 12 bases lay in between. The CDR3 consists of 13 residues. Germline CDR1 and CDR2: MNHNS and SASEGT. CDR3 in amino acids: CATMRGGTDTQYF. The CDR3 DNA reads TGTGCCACCATGAGGGGTGGCACAGATACGCAGTATTTT.

This clone was recorded once. The same CDR3 can be traced to other DNA sequences in this sample. The rearrangement links TRBV7-9 to TRBJ2-3; D is perhaps TRBD2 (5 bases). The germline CDR1 and CDR2 sequences are SEHNR and FQNEAQ (reference sequence). The CDR3 sequence is 14 residues long. V gave up 5 bases and J gave up 4 bases, with 13 bases separating them. The CDR3 here is CASSLSGSADTQYF. The CDR3 DNA follows: TGTGCCAGCAGCCTATCCGGTAGCGCAGATACGCAGTATTTT.

This clone was detected ten times or more. The chain links TRBV20-1 to TRBJ2-1; 14 positions match TRBD2. The CDR3 has 19 amino acids. Germline trimming cut 6 bases from V and 2 bases from J; bases unmatched to any gene: 15. Germline V gene lookup returns CDR1 DFQATT and CDR2 SNEGSKA (reference sequence). Written as DNA, the CDR3 is TGCAGTGCCTTTTCCTCCGGGAGGACTAGCGGGAGGACCTACAATGAGCAGTTCTTC. Protein sequence: CSAFSSGRTSGRTYNEQFF.

This clone has ten or more counts. The rearrangement uses TRBV7-9 and TRBJ2-3; no firm D call. The germline CDR1 and CDR2 sequences are SEHNR and FQNEAQ (reference sequence). The CDR3 sequence is 14 residues long. The V end lost 5 bases, the J end lost 2 bases, and 11 bases lay between the germline ends. CDR3 sequence reads: CASSPPLSTDTQYF. The DNA of the CDR3 is TGTGCCAGCAGCCCCCCGCTATCCACAGATACGCAGTATTTT.

The sample holds many counts of this clone. This CDR3 is CASYNRVTEAFF. CDR3 nucleotide sequence: TGCGCCAGCTATAACCGAGTGACTGAAGCTTTCTTT. The rearrangement joins TRBV5-1 to TRBJ1-1, with unresolved D. This CDR3 is 12 amino acids long. The germline V gene encodes CDR1 SGHRS and CDR2 YFSETQ. V lost 7 bases, J lost 5 bases, and 12 bases lay in between.

There are a few counts of this clone. The chain recombines TRBV27 with TRBJ1-2; D not resolved. The CDR3 runs 14 residues. Germline CDR1 reads MNHEY; CDR2 reads SMNVEV (reference sequence). Deletions cut 0 bases from V and 4 bases from J, with 9 bases between. The CDR3 loop is CASSLSGISYGYTF. CDR3 nucleotide sequence: TGTGCCAGCAGTTTATCAGGGATCAGCTATGGCTACACCTTC.

This chain connects TRBV6-1 to TRBJ1-2; tentatively, D is TRBD1 (5 bases). CDR1 MNHNS and CDR2 SASEGT come from the germline V gene. V dropped 0 bases and J dropped 4 bases, with 12 bases sitting between them. CDR3 length: 15 residues. The CDR3 nucleotides read TGTGCCAGCAGTGAAGCGCTTCAGGGAACCTATGGCTACACCTTC. It translates to CASSEALQGTYGYTF.

The chain carries TRBV7-8 and TRBJ1-6; the D is unclear. Deletions cut 7 bases from V and 9 bases from J, with 19 bases between. Germline CDR1 is SGHVS and CDR2 is FQNEAQ. This CDR3 contains 15 residues. CDR3 nucleotides: TGTGCCAGCATCGTCGTAGGAGGGTCGGGTTCACCCCTCCACTTT. It encodes CASIVVGGSGSPLHF. Looking up the rest from reference TRBV7-8 and TRBJ1-6 gives the full variable domain: GAGVSQSPRYKVAKRGQDVALRCDPISGHVSLFWYQQALGQGPEFLTYFQNEAQLDKSGLPSDRFFAERPEGSVSTLKIQRTQQEDSAVYLCASIVVGGSGSPLHFGNGTRLTVT.

Many counts were recorded for this clone. The chain joins TRBV13 to TRBJ2-5; 10 bases map to TRBD1. The V gene's germline CDR1 is PRHDT and CDR2 FYEKMQ (reference sequence). The CDR3 consists of 15 residues. V shed 4 bases, J shed 5 bases, and the junction held 7 bases outside the gene matches. The CDR3 is CASSSRTGGGETQYF. CDR3 nucleotides: TGTGCCAGCAGCTCCCGGACAGGGGGGGGGGAGACCCAGTACTTC.

This clone came up many times. V is TRBV18 and J is TRBJ1-5; no reliable D call. The length of the CDR3 is 14 residues. V gave up 2 bases and J gave up 4 bases, with 9 bases separating them. Germline V gene sequence: CDR1 KGHSH, CDR2 LQKENI. The CDR3 is CASSPGRGNQPQHF. The CDR3 bases are TGTGCCAGCTCACCAGGACGGGGAAATCAGCCCCAGCATTTT.

This clone was counted many times. The V gene is TRBV11-2, the J gene TRBJ2-5; 8 bases fit TRBD1. This CDR3 has 15 residues. Germline V gene data show CDR1 as SGHAT and CDR2 as FQNNGV. V lost 2 bases, J lost 5 bases, and 7 bases stayed unmatched. CDR3 protein: CASSLYRQGTETQYF. CDR3 DNA sequence: TGTGCCAGCAGCTTATATCGACAGGGGACGGAGACCCAGTACTTC.

The chain couples TRBV7-9 to TRBJ2-7, with D unclear. V was pared by 1 base and J by 7 bases, with 17 bases between. Germline V lookup: CDR1 SEHNR, CDR2 FQNEAQ (reference sequence). The CDR3 consists of 15 residues. CDR3 loop: CASSLVPPDGKEQYF. The DNA for the CDR3 is TGTGCCAGCAGCTTAGTCCCCCCGGACGGCAAGGAGCAGTACTTC.

Ten or more counts support this clone. The J gene is TRBJ2-7, the V gene TRBV18, with D possibly matching TRBD1 (6 bases). The CDR3 has 15 amino acids. From germline, CDR1 is KGHSH and CDR2 LQKENI. Trimming removed 0 bases from V and 4 bases from J, with 13 bases in between. The CDR3 nucleotides read TGTGCCAGCTCACCACCGCAGTGGACAGTATACGAGCAGTACTTC. Amino acid sequence: CASSPPQWTVYEQYF. The variable domain in full, completed from reference TRBV18 and TRBJ2-7, reads NAGVMQNPRHLVRRRGQEARLRCSPMKGHSHVYWYRQLPEEGLKFMVYLQKENIIDESGMPKERFSAEFPKEGPSILRIQQVVRGDSAAYFCASSPPQWTVYEQYFGPGTRLTVT.

This clone was recorded many times. The chain combines TRBV5-1 with TRBJ1-4; D is uncertain. The length of the CDR3 is 15 residues. V lost 2 bases, J lost 0 bases, and 8 bases lay in between. Germline values: CDR1 SGHRS, CDR2 YFSETQ. The CDR3 loop is CASSFGFSTNEKLFF. CDR3 sequence (DNA): TGCGCCAGCAGCTTCGGCTTCTCAACTAATGAAAAACTGTTTTTT.

A few counts support this clone. The V call is TRBV10-3, the J call TRBJ2-7, with 9 bases aligning to TRBD2. The CDR3 sequence is 15 residues long. The germline V gene has CDR1 ENHRY and CDR2 SYGVKD. The V gene end was trimmed by 5 bases and the J gene end by 3 bases; junction bases not matched to a gene: 8. CDR3 amino acids: CAISITSGSFYEQYF. The CDR3 DNA sequence: TGTGCCATCAGTATTACTAGCGGGTCGTTCTACGAGCAGTACTTC.

This clone has at least ten counts. An end of the junction differs from the germline gene, which may be a read error. The V call is TRBV2, the J call TRBJ2-1; 11 positions match TRBD1. The germline V gene has CDR1 SNHLY and CDR2 FYNNEI. The CDR3 length is 15 residues. CDR3 in DNA: TGTGCCAGCAGTGGACGGACAGGGGGCTCCAGCGGGCCTATCTTC. It specifies CASSGRTGGSSGPIF.

This clone was seen many times. Other DNA sequences in the same sample also yield this CDR3. The J gene is TRBJ1-3, the V gene TRBV5-1; D uncertain. In germline, CDR1 is SGHRS, CDR2 YFSETQ. The CDR3 covers 15 residues. V lost 3 bases, J lost 4 bases, and 14 bases lay in between. The DNA of the CDR3 is TGCGCCAGCAGCTCGATGGGGAGTGAAGGAAACACCATATATTTT. Translated: CASSSMGSEGNTIYF. Complete variable domain (other parts from reference TRBV5-1 and TRBJ1-3): KAGVTQTPRYLIKTRGQQVTLSCSPISGHRSVSWYQQTPGQGLQFLFEYFSETQRNKGNFPGRFSGRQFSNSRSEMNVSTLELGDSALYLCASSSMGSEGNTIYFGEGSWLTVV.

This clone rates as medium-sized (0.01 to 0.1%). The chain is built from TRBV6-1 and TRBJ2-1; TRBD1 agrees at 8 bases. The CDR3 contains 14 residues. The junction had 2 bases not matched to a gene; V was cut back by 4 bases and J by 3 bases. The germline V gene has CDR1 MNHNS and CDR2 SASEGT. CDR3 in amino acids: CASSGTGYYNEQFF. The DNA for the CDR3 is TGTGCCAGCAGTGGGACAGGGTACTACAATGAGCAGTTCTTC.

This clone showed up many times. This chain uses TRBV4-1 with TRBJ2-4; 8 nucleotides line up with TRBD1. This CDR3 has 18 amino acids. With 4 bases clipped from V and 1 base from J, the junction kept 12 bases outside the gene matches. Germline V CDR1 and CDR2: MGHRA, YSYEKL. The DNA for the CDR3 is TGCGCCAGCAGCCCCGGGACAGGCCAGGTGCTGGCCAAAAACATTCAGTACTTC. This codes for CASSPGTGQVLAKNIQYF.

This clone was recorded at least ten times. The chain has TRBV9 and TRBJ2-7; no definite D call. This CDR3 is 13 amino acids long. CDR1 is SGDLS, CDR2 YYNGEE, per germline. V was shortened by 2 bases and J by 6 bases, with 12 bases between the two germline ends. This CDR3 reads CASSVQAASEQYF. For the CDR3, the DNA is TGTGCCAGCAGCGTCCAGGCAGCAAGCGAGCAGTACTTC.

This clone was seen many times. V usage is TRBV11-2 and J usage is TRBJ2-3, with TRBD2 matching 7 bases. Germline CDR1 reads SGHAT; CDR2 reads FQNNGV. The length of the CDR3 is 16 residues. Unmatched junction bases numbered 9, after V lost 0 bases and J lost 6 bases. In DNA form, the CDR3 reads TGTGCCAGCAGCTTAGATCCCGGGAGGACGGGTGATACGCAGTATTTT. Translated, it gives CASSLDPGRTGDTQYF.

In this sample, this clone turned up many times. J is TRBJ1-2 and V is TRBV15; D remains unclear. The V end lost 8 bases, the J end lost 0 bases, and 16 bases lay between the germline ends. This CDR3 has 15 residues. Germline V CDR1 and CDR2: LNHNV, YYDKDF (reference sequence). Here the CDR3 reads CATSPANPSNYGYTF. The DNA for the CDR3 is TGTGCCACCTCTCCCGCCAACCCCTCTAACTATGGCTACACCTTC.

This clone was observed at least ten times. This sequence joins TRBV18 and TRBJ2-7; D is possibly TRBD2 (6 bases). CDR1 is KGHSH and CDR2 is LQKENI in the germline V gene. The CDR3 length is 16 residues. V was cut by 3 bases and J by 7 bases, with 22 bases left in between. CDR3 sequence reads: CASSPYQTSPAGEQYF. The CDR3 DNA follows: TGTGCCAGCTCACCTTACCAGACTAGTCCGGCGGGTGAGCAGTACTTC.